This TCR beta chain was sequenced during a study of cytomegalovirus exposure and HLA in healthy donors (TCRdb year 2017). At the level of the whole study: An earlier analysis of some 600 of the donors reported over 250 Gb of sequence data and 90 million to 120 million unique TCR beta sequences obtained from around 190 million T cells. Because of strong linkage in the cohort, five DR-DQ haplotypes were treated as single units for association and clustering. The later analysis used no new phenotypic data to find candidate immune exposures, relying instead on TCR beta sequences and their occurrence across donors. All discovery cohort repertoires had been generated on a single sequencing platform. An early release that covered about 600 HLA-typed donors contained about 300 gigabases of sequencing data and tens of millions of unique TCR sequences. To predict cytomegalovirus infection status, the study combined high-throughput TCR immunosequencing, statistical association of individual TCRs with disease status, and machine learning. Genome-wide SNP genotypes for about three fifths of the roughly 670 donors were used in a later genetic analysis, which treated that subset as a discovery cohort. A later analysis re-examined previously published TCR beta repertoires from more than 550 donors and added high-resolution HLA genotyping to investigate patterns of TCR occurrence. Besides the first cohort of around 670 subjects, a separate validation cohort made up of around 120 different subjects was used. The study was designed to test whether signatures of past pathogen exposure could be identified by cataloging public T cell receptors. Among 300 to 450 genotyped donors of the cohort, an average of approximately 240,000 unique TCR beta nucleotide sequences were sequenced per donor, around a sixth of them non-productive. The number of donors typed differed by locus, with 629-630 for A, B, C, DRB1 and DQB1, roughly 520 for DQA1, over 600 for DPA1, and about 450 for DPB1. HLA typing included class I and class II loci at four-digit resolution. The genetic ancestry cluster associated with self-reported Caucasian donors included around 76% of the roughly 360 genotyped donors. In an earlier analysis of a few hundred of the donors, high-throughput TCR beta sequencing was used to judge whether each TCR beta V gene segment behaved as functional or pseudogenic. Using immunosequencing, the study profiled T cell repertoires from approximately 700 subjects and related those repertoires to cytomegalovirus serostatus. Donor age, sex, ethnicity and CMV serostatus were collected together with the repertoire data.

Library preparation used the immunoSEQ multiplex PCR assay. For the multiplex PCR, a mixture combining 60 forward primers for TCR Vbeta segments and 13 reverse primers for TCR Jbeta segments was used. A multiplex PCR assay on genomic DNA amplified the CDR3 region of rearranged TCR beta genes. On the Illumina HiSeq System, the amplified TCR beta libraries were sequenced as 87-base-pair reads. The paper's data handling went like this. Across the 700 or so repertoires, a later analysis counted some 80 million unique TCR beta chains, approximately 10 million of which were shared by at least two donors. A nearest-neighbor algorithm error-corrected the raw reads and collapsed the reads into unique sequences, merging closely related sequences to remove PCR and sequencing errors. To assign V, D and J gene segments, CDR3 sequences were aligned to IMGT reference sequences. For a sequence to be retained, a match of at least six nucleotides to both a V gene segment and a J gene segment was required. A rearrangement was called productive if the CDR3 had no stop codons and remained in frame with V and J, and every other rearrangement was called non-productive. CDR3 was defined according to IMGT convention as the region running from the second conserved V-encoded cysteine to the conserved J-encoded phenylalanine. In an earlier analysis of around 540 of the donors, sequences lacking an unambiguous match to a single V gene segment were excluded. An earlier analysis of under 750 of the donors called V segments functional above 56.7% productive rearrangements and segregating when the between-donor standard deviation exceeded 5%. A statistical classification framework was built to diagnose cytomegalovirus status from the catalog of TCR beta chain sequences. In a later analysis, TCR nucleotide sequences were compared against IMGT/GENE-DB human TR gene sequences so that V and J genes could be assigned. The TCRdist pipeline was used in a later analysis to assign CDR3 sequences and most-parsimonious VDJ recombination scenarios. A later analysis defined each TCR beta chain by its CDR3 amino acid sequence plus V-gene family, and excluded reads lacking a unique V-gene family. In a later analysis, fewer than 650 highly shared, low-generation-probability nucleotide sequences were removed to address suspected cross-contamination and a sequencing artifact. For each public chain, a later analysis derived a clonal expansion index from normalized ranks of inferred template counts within each repertoire. In a later analysis, generation probabilities were computed using a VDJ recombination model fitted to out-of-frame rearrangements, and the results were checked against IGoR. In a later analysis, TCR-TCR, TCR-HLA and TCR-CMV co-occurrence was scored with hypergeometric tests, and a repertoire-size bias correction was applied to TCR pairs. A later analysis estimated false discovery rates by permuting HLA or CMV assignments 20 times. In a later analysis, co-occurring TCRs were grouped using DBSCAN, and TCRdist sequence similarity was added for clustering within HLA-allele-positive subsets. Repertoires with fewer than 30,000 or more than 120,000 public chains, plus five repertoires with anomalous nucleotide sharing, were excluded from co-occurrence clustering. TCRdb took this table from immuneACCESS and kept in-frame rearrangements with V and J called. Such tables lack part of the clones; where checked against another copy, unresolved V genes explain under half of the gap, and the rest is unexplained. From that table come the V and J calls and clone size; the DNA was used to work out D and trimming. The sample table records about 140,000 clones; approximately 83% of these occur just once. Clones ranked in the top ten supply about 3.1% of the sample.

Details on this clone: The antigen this receptor binds is unknown. Base quality data are lacking; no much larger clone is found one base away.

Compared with germline, V lacks 4 bases and J lacks 8 bases; bases without a gene match: 6. The CDR3 goes from the cysteine to the phenylalanine over 13 residues. CDR3 DNA only is kept here, 39 bases in frame from base 1. CDR1 and CDR2 are drawn from the germline V gene: MNHEY, SVGAGI. The cohort was made up of 650 to 700 healthy bone marrow donors. All cohort members were sampled while nominally healthy, although unrecorded immune exposures were likely present. The donor was CMV seronegative and belonged to the group of around 350 seronegative cohort members. Each donor provided a peripheral blood sample, and peripheral blood mononuclear cells were used for TCR beta sequencing. The Qiagen DNeasy Blood Extraction Kit was used to extract genomic DNA from the blood cell samples. Summary of the overall study and its limitations: A cluster of highly shared sequence variants was judged likely to represent a technical artifact of the sequencing pipeline. In an earlier analysis of more than 450 of the donors, most TCR beta V segments were observed in productive rearrangements about 87% or about 30% of the time, broadly matching IMGT annotations. The classifier was reported to diagnose cytomegalovirus status with high specificity and sensitivity in both the original cohort and the validation cohort. According to the authors, the approach could potentially be generalized to other disease states and immunological phenotypes. Specific HLA alleles were associated with 15,000 to 20,000 TCR beta sequences at a false discovery rate of 0.05 in a later analysis. The only immune exposure information available for the cohort was CMV serostatus. Only TCR beta chains were sequenced in this cohort, and the absence of alpha or paired-chain data limited detectable features. According to a later genetic analysis, donors in an Asian-associated ancestry cluster had fewer N-insertions in productive TCRs than the approximately 650-donor mean. Correlated functional status among segregating V segments might be attributable to linkage disequilibrium, but an unknown experimental factor could not be ruled out. A later analysis found that HLA-associated TCR beta chains were more clonally expanded and had lower generation probabilities than equally common non-associated chains. Because counts were too low, about 15 rarely observed V segments, including chromosome 9 orphons, were left out of the earlier analysis of a few hundred of the donors. A few of the identified cytomegalovirus-associated TCR beta chains were confirmed in vitro to be specific for cytomegalovirus antigens. Assigning TCR associations to individual alleles was difficult when HLA alleles, especially DR and DQ, strongly co-occurred. A total of about 150 TCR beta chains were listed by the study as associated with cytomegalovirus. V-gene and J-gene trimming of TCR beta chains was associated with a missense DCLRE1C variant in a later genetic analysis, and the association was replicated in an independent cohort. The 87-base-pair reads could not distinguish some IMGT-functional V segments, including TRBV6-2 and TRBV6-3, so those segments were excluded. A later analysis reported that several top co-occurrence clusters appeared linked to parvovirus B19, influenza, CMV and Epstein-Barr virus. Because HLA typing was unavailable for some donors at each locus, only the typed subset was used in association tests. Sequencing depth was assumed to be roughly uniform across donors in the presence/absence analyses, though that assumption may not hold. In a later analysis, most CMV-associated TCR beta chains were found to appear HLA-restricted, with HLA associations seemingly driven largely by CMV exposure. A later analysis found that TCR association rates varied across HLA loci, with DRB1 alleles showing the most associated TCRs and HLA-C alleles the fewest. Most TCR sequences were seen in very few donors, while some public TCRs were found in many individuals. A further reported finding was that TCR beta sequences accurately predicted the HLA-A and HLA-B alleles for most subjects in the first cohort.

The rearrangement combines TRBV6-5 with TRBJ2-3; 7 bases in the middle match TRBD1. The receptor's source is a male donor in good health and CMV-seronegative. The sequenced sample consisted of PBMCs. The DNA is as follows: TGTGCCAGCAGTTCCACAGGGGCGGCTACGCAGTATTTT. This is translated as CASSSTGAATQYF.